This is a list of T cell receptor beta chains from one sample in a study of blood T cell repertoires in COVID-19. This table comes from immunoSEQ multiplex PCR, and its TCRdb copy is limited to in-frame clones, with some not included. The repertoire consists of 20,000 or so clones, with 87% occurring once and the leading ten covering 6% to 9%. Sequencing was done on a sample of peripheral blood. These receptors were collected from a human donor with active COVID-19. The donor label of this sample is uncertain. The conserved cysteine and the conserved F or W are not part of the CDR3 here.

J: TRBJ2-1
V: TRBV5-4
CDR3: ASSLAVYNEQF

J: TRBJ1-2
V: TRBV24-1
CDR3: ATSDFSGSGYT

J: TRBJ1-1
V: TRBV7-3
CDR3: ASSPTGLNTEAF

J: TRBJ2-7
V: TRBV9
CDR3: ASSPGVLYEQY

J: TRBJ2-7
V: TRBV18
CDR3: ASSPGARLAYSSYEQY

J: TRBJ1-1
V: TRBV21-1
CDR3: ASRSTGERGAF

J: TRBJ1-1
V: TRBV19
CDR3: ASSIVGAATEAF

J: TRBJ2-3
V: TRBV2
CDR3: ASSDFQREGSVTDTQY

J: TRBJ2-6
V: TRBV4-3
CDR3: ASSQGTGTGANVLT

J: TRBJ1-6
V: TRBV2
CDR3: ASSVGQKDSPLH

J: TRBJ2-3
V: TRBV3-1/TRBV3-2
CDR3: ASSQVPSGRDTQY